One sample yielded the 2 T cell receptor beta chains listed below, sequenced in a study of tumor-infiltrating lymphocytes in primary liver carcinoma. Total RNA amounting to 500 ng was the source from which TCR beta cDNA was made with a constant-region primer. Investigators got TCR beta libraries out of three nested multiplex PCR rounds, done with slightly modified ARM-PCR. Both of the initial two PCR rounds ran for approximately 10 cycles and employed TRBV1-TRBV30 forward primers alongside a C-beta reverse primer. TCRdb analysed the multiplex PCR reads with MiXCR anew, one entry per CDR3 protein. The sample lists about 320,000 distinct CDR3 sequences; around 50% were seen once. Blood RNA was derived from unsorted whole blood, and germline DNA was extracted too. Input material: peripheral blood. These receptors came from a woman in her twenties or thirties with primary liver carcinoma and hepatitis B virus infection.

This clonotype has more than one count but fewer than ten. This may be a read error: a much more frequent sequence differs by one nucleotide. The V and J genes are TRBV11-2 and TRBJ2-3; the match to TRBD2 covers 12 bases. The CDR3 is 16 amino acids. Germline assignment: CDR1 SGHAT and CDR2 FQNNGV. V was clipped by 3 bases and J by 4 bases; unmatched bases: 5. The CDR3 region is CASSLGTSGPADTQYF. CDR3 coding DNA: TGTGCCAGCAGCTTGGGGACTAGCGGGCCCGCAGATACGCAGTATTTT.

In this sample, this clonotype turned up many times. The chain links TRBV12-3 or TRBV12-4 to TRBJ2-7, with 8 bases that match TRBD1. The CDR3 has 13 amino acids. With V trimmed by 5 bases and J by 2 bases, 2 bases remained unmatched. CDR3 protein: CASSRGQAYEQYF. DNA of the CDR3: TGTGCCAGCAGTCGGGGACAGGCCTACGAGCAGTACTTC.